Shown below are 27 T cell receptor beta chains from a single sample sequenced in a study of T-cell reconstitution after alpha-beta-depleted transplantation in children. TCRbeta library preparation incorporated unique molecular identifiers. MiXCR, applied by TCRdb to the PCR reads, yields one record per CDR3 protein. The sample holds more than 200,000 distinct CDR3 sequences, roughly 26% seen once. The sample here was PBMCs, taken before TCRalphabeta/CD19-depleted stem cell transplant. Receptors originate from a girl aged 2-10 years with Fanconi anemia, due to receive a stem cell transplant.

This clonotype was observed at least ten times. The J gene is TRBJ2-2, the V gene TRBV27, with no clear D. V lost 6 bases and J 4 bases, leaving 6 bases between the germline ends. This CDR3 has 12 amino acids. Per germline, CDR1 MNHEY and CDR2 SMNVEV (reference sequence). CDR3 nucleotides: TGTGCCAGCAGGCCTACCACCGGGGAGCTGTTTTTT. This gives the protein CASRPTTGELFF.

This clonotype was seen a few times. The gene calls are TRBV20-1 and TRBJ2-3, with D unresolved. V was pared by 6 bases and J by 0 bases, with 10 bases between. The germline gives CDR1 DFQATT, CDR2 SNEGSKA (reference sequence). This CDR3 is built from 13 residues. DNA for the CDR3: TGCAGTGCGGCCTGGCGGAGCACAGATACGCAGTATTTT. Protein product: CSAAWRSTDTQYF.

This clonotype was counted many times. V and J are TRBV20-1 and TRBJ2-7; D gene unclear. The CDR3 loop spans 12 amino acids. CDR1 and CDR2 (germline): DFQATT, SNEGSKA (reference sequence). Trimming took 1 base from V and 0 from J, leaving 4 bases between them. In DNA form, the CDR3 reads TGCAGTGCTAGAGCTAGCTCCTACGAGCAGTACTTC. This translates into CSARASSYEQYF.

The chain couples TRBV27 to TRBJ2-7, with D possibly matching TRBD1 (6 bases). The CDR3 consists of 15 residues. Germline V lookup: CDR1 MNHEY, CDR2 SMNVEV (reference sequence). Between the trimmed V and J ends, which lost 5 bases and 3 bases, there was a span of 17 bases. CDR3 residues: CASSHTGSGFYEQYF. CDR3 in DNA: TGTGCCAGCAGTCATACAGGGTCGGGGTTCTACGAGCAGTACTTC.

This sequence joins TRBV28 and TRBJ2-1; the D gene is possibly TRBD1 (5 bases). The germline V gene encodes CDR1 MDHEN and CDR2 SYDVKM. The CDR3 loop spans 12 amino acids. V was shortened by 5 bases and J by 7 bases, with 9 bases between the two germline ends. CDR3 residues: CASSQGKNEQFF. In DNA, the CDR3 is TGTGCCAGCAGTCAGGGTAAAAATGAGCAGTTCTTC.

This clonotype was recorded a few times. V is TRBV29-1 and J is TRBJ1-1; 9 nucleotides agree with TRBD1. Germline V gene data show CDR1 as SQVTM and CDR2 as ANQGSEA. The CDR3 sequence is 12 residues long. J was trimmed by 4 bases and V by 4 bases; bases with no gene match: 1. As DNA, the CDR3 is TGCAGCGTTGTGACAGGGGGCACTGAAGCTTTCTTT. Its protein is CSVVTGGTEAFF.

In its sample, this clonotype was seen a few times. The chain uses TRBV2 and TRBJ2-7; 7 bases are shared with TRBD1. Germline assignment: CDR1 SNHLY and CDR2 FYNNEI. Losses at the gene ends were 5 bases for V and 6 bases for J; bases not matched to a gene: 16. CDR3 length: 16 amino acids. The CDR3, as DNA: TGTGCCAGCAGTACCCCTCGACAGGGCTCCGGCACCGAGCAGTACTTC. This sequence encodes CASSTPRQGSGTEQYF.

In this sample, this clonotype turned up many times. The chain has TRBV29-1 and TRBJ2-1, with D unresolved. Germline assignment: CDR1 SQVTM and CDR2 ANQGSEA. V was clipped by 3 bases and J by 7 bases, with 7 bases between them. The CDR3 runs 11 residues. CDR3 sequence: CSVDRPNEQFF. CDR3 nucleotides: TGCAGCGTTGACCGTCCTAATGAGCAGTTCTTC.

The CDR3 loop reads CSAPGRGDYNEQFF. The CDR3 region has the DNA TGCAGTGCTCCGGGACGGGGAGATTACAATGAGCAGTTCTTC. The chain couples TRBV20-1 to TRBJ2-1; the D gene could be TRBD1 or TRBD2 (5 bases each). There are 14 residues in the CDR3. Germline CDR1 DFQATT, CDR2 SNEGSKA (reference sequence). V lost 5 bases and J lost 4, with 15 bases in between.

Many counts were recorded for this clonotype. This chain connects TRBV24-1 to TRBJ2-1, with 10 bases lining up with TRBD2. J gave up 6 bases and V 4 bases, and 8 bases lay outside the gene matches. Per germline, CDR1 KGHDR and CDR2 SFDVKD. The CDR3 has 16 amino acids. CDR3: CATSEAGTSDINEQFF. CDR3 sequence (DNA): TGTGCCACCAGTGAGGCCGGGACTAGCGACATCAATGAGCAGTTCTTC.

This clonotype showed up just a few times. The chain joins TRBV20-1 to TRBJ1-2; 10 nucleotides align to TRBD1. After removal of 1 base from V and 8 bases from J, the junction contained 4 bases not matched to a gene. Germline CDR1 is DFQATT and CDR2 is SNEGSKA (reference sequence). The CDR3 spans 13 residues. The CDR3, as DNA: TGCAGTGCTAGAGGACAGGGGGCAATGGGCTACACCTTC. Residues: CSARGQGAMGYTF.

The chain carries TRBV4-2 and TRBJ2-3; the match to TRBD2 covers 9 bases. Germline CDR1 and CDR2: LGHNA and YNFKEQ. J gave up 4 bases and V 1 base, and 6 bases lay outside the gene matches. CDR3 length equals 16 residues. The CDR3 coding sequence is TGTGCCAGCAGCCAAGCTAGTAGCGGGAGTGCAGATACGCAGTATTTT. Amino acids: CASSQASSGSADTQYF.

The sample holds a few counts of this clonotype. J is TRBJ2-7 and V is TRBV13; TRBD1 matches 9 bases. CDR3 length equals 15 residues. Germline-derived CDR1 and CDR2 are PRHDT and FYEKMQ (reference sequence). J lost 1 base, V lost 2 bases, and 3 bases had no gene match. The CDR3 reads CASSLPGQGSYEQYF. CDR3 sequence (DNA): TGTGCCAGCAGCTTACCGGGACAGGGTTCCTACGAGCAGTACTTC.

The rearrangement joins TRBV4-2 to TRBJ2-7; TRBD2 aligns across 10 bases. The germline gives CDR1 LGHNA, CDR2 YNFKEQ. The J segment lost 2 bases and the V segment lost 0 bases, leaving 4 bases of the junction unmatched. The length of the CDR3 is 16 residues. CDR3 residues: CASSQDSSGGPYEQYF. The DNA for the CDR3 is TGTGCCAGCAGCCAAGATAGTAGCGGGGGGCCCTACGAGCAGTACTTC.

This clonotype turned up a few times. The chain joins TRBV7-3 to TRBJ2-1; D may be TRBD1 or TRBD2 (6 bases each). Germline CDR1 reads SGHTA; CDR2 reads FQGTGA. V shed 2 bases and J shed 5 bases, with 13 bases lying between them. The length of the CDR3 is 15 residues. The CDR3 loop reads CASSLSGGGNNEQFF. The CDR3 region has the DNA TGTGCCAGCAGCTTATCCGGAGGGGGGAACAATGAGCAGTTCTTC.

Many counts were recorded for this clonotype. The chain recombines TRBV7-8 with TRBJ2-2; perhaps TRBD2 as D (6 bases). The CDR3 covers 14 residues. V lost 0 bases and J 7 bases, leaving 9 bases between the germline ends. Per germline, CDR1 SGHVS and CDR2 FQNEAQ. The DNA of the CDR3 is TGTGCCAGCAGCTTAGCATGGCGGGACGGGGAGCTGTTTTTT. It translates to CASSLAWRDGELFF.

This clonotype was detected ten times or more. The J gene is TRBJ2-1, the V gene TRBV18; 10 nucleotides match TRBD2. There are 16 residues in the CDR3. The germline V gene has CDR1 KGHSH and CDR2 LQKENI. The V gene end was trimmed by 2 bases and the J gene end by 3 bases; junction bases not matched to a gene: 4. Here the CDR3 DNA reads TGTGCCAGCTCACCAGGACTAGCGGTTAACTACAATGAGCAGTTCTTC. Translating gives CASSPGLAVNYNEQFF.

The V gene is TRBV28, the J gene TRBJ1-5; TRBD1 might be the D (5 bases). CDR3 length: 16 amino acids. Germline V gene lookup returns CDR1 MDHEN and CDR2 SYDVKM. V was trimmed by 5 bases and J by 5 bases, leaving 19 bases between them. CDR3 region: CASSPGRRGVYQPQHF. The CDR3 DNA follows: TGTGCCAGCAGTCCGGGGCGGAGAGGGGTTTATCAGCCCCAGCATTTT.

The table lists this clonotype with many counts. The V and J genes are TRBV12-3 or TRBV12-4 and TRBJ1-1; 8 bases map to TRBD1. The CDR3 is made up of 14 amino acids. V lost 6 bases, J lost 4 bases, and 7 bases stayed unmatched. CDR3 coding DNA: TGTGCCAGCAGCCCGACAGGGGAGGTCACTGAAGCTTTCTTT. It is translated as CASSPTGEVTEAFF.

The V gene is TRBV10-2, the J gene TRBJ2-7; TRBD2 matches at 7 bases. The CDR3 contains 16 residues. V dropped 3 bases and J dropped 0; count of bases not matched to a gene: 8. From germline, CDR1 is WSHSY and CDR2 SAAADI. For the CDR3, the DNA is TGCGCCAGCAGTGACCCGGGAGGACCCCTCTCCTACGAGCAGTACTTC. Translating gives CASSDPGGPLSYEQYF.

This clonotype has a count of ten or more. J is TRBJ2-1 and V is TRBV5-5; 7 nucleotides align to TRBD2. There are 15 residues in the CDR3. With 0 bases clipped from V and 2 bases from J, the junction kept 2 bases outside the gene matches. Per the germline V gene, CDR1 is SGHKS and CDR2 is YYEKEE (reference sequence). The CDR3 region has the DNA TGTGCCAGCAGCTTGGCCCGGGGGGCCTACAATGAGCAGTTCTTC. It specifies CASSLARGAYNEQFF.

In its sample, this clonotype was seen many times. The chain joins TRBV12-3 or TRBV12-4 to TRBJ2-2, with D possibly being TRBD2 (6 bases). The CDR3 length is 17 residues. Between the trimmed V and J ends, which lost 3 bases and 0 bases, there was a span of 14 bases. The CDR3 is CASSLASAGSNTGELFF. In nucleotides, the CDR3 is TGTGCCAGCAGTTTGGCTTCGGCGGGGTCGAACACCGGGGAGCTGTTTTTT.

In this sample, this clonotype turned up many times. This chain links TRBV27 with TRBJ1-4; 11 bases agree with TRBD1. With V trimmed by 7 bases and J by 7 bases, 20 bases remained unmatched. The CDR3 has 19 residues. CDR1 is MNHEY, CDR2 SMNVEV, per germline (reference sequence). CDR3 protein: CASTARGQGAAVRVEKLFF. As DNA, the CDR3 is TGTGCCAGCACCGCTCGCGGACAGGGGGCGGCAGTAAGGGTTGAAAAACTGTTTTTT.

Turning to this clonotype: With a much larger clone just one base away, this may be a read error. The chain carries TRBV12-3 or TRBV12-4 and TRBJ1-1; unclear D gene. The CDR3 has 13 residues. V lost 6 bases to trimming and J lost 1 base, with 9 bases between them. This chain's CDR3 is CASSLTSNTEAFF. In DNA, the CDR3 is TGTGCCAGCAGCCTTACTTCGAACACTGAAGCTTTCTTT.

This clonotype was seen many times. The CDR3 loop is CASSKGSGNTIYF. The CDR3 DNA is TGTGCCAGCAGTAAAGGGTCTGGAAACACCATATATTTT. J is TRBJ1-3 and V is TRBV6-1; D is uncertain. Germline V gene lookup returns CDR1 MNHNS and CDR2 SASEGT. CDR3 length equals 13 residues. The V end lost 5 bases, the J end lost 1 base, and 6 bases lay between the germline ends.

This clonotype was recorded a few times. The chain is built from TRBV11-2 and TRBJ2-3; 10 nucleotides align to TRBD2. CDR1 SGHAT and CDR2 FQNNGV come from the germline V gene. This CDR3 is 18 amino acids long. After removal of 2 bases from V and 2 bases from J, the junction contained 10 bases not matched to a gene. CDR3 loop: CASSLSVVAGGVTDTQYF. Written as DNA, the CDR3 is TGTGCCAGCAGCTTATCCGTGGTAGCGGGAGGAGTCACAGATACGCAGTATTTT.

This clonotype showed up many times. The V gene is TRBV18, the J gene TRBJ2-7; weak D call: TRBD2 (6 bases). Looked up from germline, CDR1 is KGHSH and CDR2 is LQKENI. The ends were cut back, 3 bases at V and 6 bases at J, with 12 bases in the middle. The CDR3 contains 13 residues. CDR3 in amino acids: CASSPKTSSEQYF. The CDR3 region has the DNA TGTGCCAGCTCACCCAAGACTAGTTCCGAGCAGTACTTC.